These 11 T cell receptor beta chains share one sample of origin, sequenced in a study of tumor-infiltrating lymphocytes in primary liver carcinoma. A primer in the constant region served to generate TCR beta cDNA from 450 to 600 ng of total RNA. ARM-PCR was slightly modified, and three nested multiplex PCR rounds with it gave rise to the TCR beta libraries. It was with TRBV1-TRBV30 forward primers and a C-beta reverse primer that the first two PCR rounds were run, at roughly 10 cycles each. TCRdb re-called the multiplex PCR reads through MiXCR, storing one row per CDR3 protein. The data show 100,000 or so distinct CDR3 sequences, around two thirds seen once. Both RNA and DNA were isolated together from about 21-30 mg of bulk tissue that had not been sorted. Sequenced material: liver tumor tissue from sampling region 2. As to subset: tumor region T2, inferior pole. The receptor set was obtained from a woman aged 60-75 years with primary liver carcinoma and hepatitis B virus infection.

The rearrangement links TRBV11-2 to TRBJ2-3, with a possible D match to TRBD2 (6 bases). Trimming left V 1 base short and J 4 bases short, with 18 bases between. This CDR3 is 17 amino acids long. CDR1 and CDR2 (germline): SGHAT, FQNNGV. In nucleotides, the CDR3 is TGTGCCAGCAGCTTAGCTGGACTAACGTACGCGTCAGATACGCAGTATTTT. Amino acids: CASSLAGLTYASDTQYF.

This clonotype occurred once. The chain couples TRBV29-1 to TRBJ2-1; D may match TRBD1 or TRBD2 (6 bases each). Germline V gives CDR1 SQVTM, CDR2 ANQGSEA. CDR3 length: 15 amino acids. Trimming took 0 bases from V and 7 from J, leaving 16 bases between them. The CDR3 DNA reads as TGCAGCGTTGAAGAGGAGTGGGGGGCTCATAATGAGCAGTTCTTC. This codes for CSVEEEWGAHNEQFF.

This chain links TRBV28 with TRBJ1-1, with 7 nucleotides matching TRBD1. The CDR3 runs 15 residues. Losses at the gene ends were 5 bases for V and 4 bases for J; bases not matched to a gene: 10. CDR1 and CDR2 from the germline V gene are MDHEN and SYDVKM. Written as DNA, the CDR3 is TGTGCCAGCAGTCCTCCCCAGGGGGGACGCACTGAAGCTTTCTTT. Its protein is CASSPPQGGRTEAFF.

The table lists this clonotype with a few counts. Written as DNA, the CDR3 is TGCAGTGCTCCGGACAGGGTTTACGAGCAGTACTTC. Translating gives CSAPDRVYEQYF. J is TRBJ2-7 and V is TRBV20-1; TRBD1 agrees at 8 bases. The CDR3 runs 12 residues. Germline lookup yields CDR1 DFQATT and CDR2 SNEGSKA (reference sequence). The V and J ends lost 5 bases and 4 bases, in that order; junction bases with no gene match: 4.

This clonotype occurred many times. This chain uses TRBV29-1 with TRBJ1-4; 8 nucleotides line up with TRBD1. The length of the CDR3 is 12 residues. The germline CDR1 and CDR2 sequences are SQVTM and ANQGSEA. Trimming cost V 6 bases and J 6 bases; bases outside gene matches: 3. The CDR3 DNA sequence: TGCAGCGTCTCAGGGGGCGATGAAAAACTGTTTTTT. Amino acids: CSVSGGDEKLFF.

Of note for this clonotype: As the CDR3 is not closed by the conserved phenylalanine or tryptophan, this likely results from a read error. V usage is TRBV12-3 or TRBV12-4 and J usage is TRBJ2-3; D possibly uses TRBD1 or TRBD2 (5 bases each). Trimming took 3 bases from V and 2 from J, leaving 12 bases between them. This CDR3 has 15 residues. The DNA for the CDR3 is TGTGCCAGCAGTTTTGGGGGAGAGAACACAGATACGCAGTATTCT. Protein sequence: CASSFGGENTDTQYS.

V is TRBV5-1 and J is TRBJ2-2, with 8 nucleotides matching TRBD2. CDR1 and CDR2 from the germline V gene are SGHRS and YFSETQ. The CDR3 extends over 16 amino acids. Germline trimming cut 3 bases from V and 7 bases from J; bases unmatched to any gene: 11. This chain's CDR3 is CASSSVAGSGIGELFF. The CDR3 region has the DNA TGCGCCAGCAGCTCCGTAGCGGGGTCTGGGATCGGGGAGCTGTTTTTT.

Worth noting for this clonotype: This could be a read error, since a much larger clone is one nucleotide away. The chain employs TRBV7-9 and TRBJ2-5; D is perhaps TRBD1 (5 bases). The CDR3 runs 14 residues. Germline CDR1 and CDR2: SEHNR and FQNEAQ (reference sequence). V lost 5 bases, J lost 2 bases, and 12 bases lay in between. CDR3 region: CASSKKGPQETQYF. The CDR3 DNA sequence: TGTGCCAGCAGCAAAAAGGGGCCTCAAGAGACCCAGTACTTC.

This clonotype is a singleton in its sample. A much larger clonotype is one base distant, so this may be a read error. The genes are TRBV29-1 and TRBJ2-7, with D possibly TRBD2 on 5 matching bases. Germline CDR1 SQVTM, CDR2 ANQGSEA. V gave up 3 bases and J gave up 5 bases, with 17 bases separating them. The CDR3 length is 14 residues. CDR3 nucleotides: TGCAGCGTTGATCCTAAACGAACCGGGAACGAGCAGTACTTC. Translating it yields CSVDPKRTGNEQYF.

This clonotype is categorized as large. The chain has TRBV11-2 and TRBJ2-1; 7 nucleotides agree with TRBD1. The CDR3 length is 17 residues. V was pared by 2 bases and J by 3 bases, with 10 bases of the junction left unmatched. CDR1 is SGHAT and CDR2 is FQNNGV in the germline V gene. The CDR3 bases are TGTGCCAGCAGCTTACGACCGGGACAGAGATTCTACAATGAGCAGTTCTTC. Protein product: CASSLRPGQRFYNEQFF.

Comment on this clonotype: A junction boundary mismatches the germline segment, possibly from a read error. The V and J genes are TRBV29-1 and TRBJ2-1, with unresolved D. CDR3 length equals 14 residues. Germline CDR1 is SQVTM and CDR2 is ANQGSEA. The CDR3 sequence is CSIVGRSSYNGQFF. Written as DNA, the CDR3 is TGCAGCATTGTAGGCAGGTCCTCCTACAATGGGCAGTTCTTC.